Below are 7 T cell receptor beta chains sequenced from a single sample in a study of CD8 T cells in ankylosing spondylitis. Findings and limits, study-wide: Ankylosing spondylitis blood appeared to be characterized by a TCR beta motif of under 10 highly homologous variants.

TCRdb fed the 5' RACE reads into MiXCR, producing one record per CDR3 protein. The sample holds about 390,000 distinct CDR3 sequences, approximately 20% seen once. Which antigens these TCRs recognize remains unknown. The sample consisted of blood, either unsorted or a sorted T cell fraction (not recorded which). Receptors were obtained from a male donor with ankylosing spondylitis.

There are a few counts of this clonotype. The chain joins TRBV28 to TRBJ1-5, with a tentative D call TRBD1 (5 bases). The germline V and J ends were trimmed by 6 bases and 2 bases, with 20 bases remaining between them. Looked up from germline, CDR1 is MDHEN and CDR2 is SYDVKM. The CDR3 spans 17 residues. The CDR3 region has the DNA TGTGCCAGCAGCCCCTCCCGCAGGGCTAGACGCAATCAGCCCCAGCATTTT. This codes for CASSPSRRARRNQPQHF.

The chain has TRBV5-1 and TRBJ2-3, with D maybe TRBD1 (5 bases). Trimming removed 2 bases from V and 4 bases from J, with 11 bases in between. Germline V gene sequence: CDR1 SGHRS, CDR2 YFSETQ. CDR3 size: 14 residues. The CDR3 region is CASSFSGYPDTQYF. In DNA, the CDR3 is TGCGCCAGCAGCTTTTCAGGGTACCCAGATACGCAGTATTTT.

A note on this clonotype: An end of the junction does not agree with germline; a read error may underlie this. The DNA of the CDR3 is TGCGCCAGCAGCCAGGGACAGGTCCAAGAGAGCCAGTACTTC. It translates to CASSQGQVQESQYF. V is TRBV4-3 and J is TRBJ2-5, with 8 positions matching TRBD1. Looked up from germline, CDR1 is LGHNA and CDR2 is YSLEER. CDR3 size: 14 residues.

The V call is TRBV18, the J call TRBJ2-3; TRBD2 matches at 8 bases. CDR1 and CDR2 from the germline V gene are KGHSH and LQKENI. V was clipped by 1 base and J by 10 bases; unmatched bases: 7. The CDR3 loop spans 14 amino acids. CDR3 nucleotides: TGTGCCAGCTCACCACTGGAGGAACTAGCGGCGCAGTATTTT. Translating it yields CASSPLEELAAQYF.

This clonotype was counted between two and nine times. The CDR3 sequence is CASSVLGGGHTGELFF. As DNA, the CDR3 is TGTGCCAGCAGCGTATTAGGGGGCGGGCACACCGGGGAGCTGTTTTTT. The V call is TRBV9, the J call TRBJ2-2; 7 bases are shared with TRBD1. This CDR3 has 16 amino acids. Trimming removed 1 base from V and 3 bases from J; junction bases left unmatched: 6. Germline CDR1 and CDR2: SGDLS and YYNGEE. Full variable domain (remainder filled in from reference TRBV9 and TRBJ2-2): DSGVTQTPKHLITATGQRVTLRCSPRSGDLSVYWYQQSLDQGLQFLIQYYNGEERAKGNILERFSAQQFPDLHSELNLSSLELGDSALYFCASSVLGGGHTGELFFGEGSRLTVL.

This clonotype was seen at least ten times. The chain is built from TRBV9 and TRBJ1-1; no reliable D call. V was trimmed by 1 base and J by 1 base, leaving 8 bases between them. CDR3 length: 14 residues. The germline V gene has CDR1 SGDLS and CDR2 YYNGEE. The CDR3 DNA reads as TGTGCCAGCAGCGTATCCAGGACGAACACTGAAGCTTTCTTT. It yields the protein CASSVSRTNTEAFF.

This CDR3 reads CASSLGGFLNTGELFF. The CDR3 DNA reads TGTGCCAGCAGCTTAGGCGGCTTCCTGAACACCGGGGAGCTGTTTTTT. The chain combines TRBV7-2 with TRBJ2-2; D is unresolved. Germline values: CDR1 SGHTA, CDR2 FQGNSA. Deletions cut 1 base from V and 1 base from J, with 10 bases between. CDR3 length: 16 residues.